These T cell receptor beta chains were read from a single sample in a study of human T cells and chemical hapten exposure. TCRdb called the 5' RACE reads again in MiXCR, with one record for every CDR3 protein. There are about 140,000 distinct CDR3 sequences in the sample; roughly 4% occur only once, and under 1.5% lies in the top ten. These receptors came from a female donor in good health. CDR3s include the opening cysteine and the closing phenylalanine or tryptophan. The D gene is left open where the match is weak. Clone size is stated in some rows and not others, as once, few, many or a class when expanded.

V gene,clone size,D gene,J gene,CDR3 DNA,CDR3 protein
TRBV7-2,many,NA,TRBJ1-2,TGTGCCAGCAGCCCAGCCCGACAGGACTACACCTTC,CASSPARQDYTF
TRBV6-5,many,NA,TRBJ1-4,TGTGCCAGCAGTTACCGGGGGTTTTCAACTAATGAAAAACTGTTTTTT,CASSYRGFSTNEKLFF
TRBV4-2,many,NA,TRBJ1-5,TGTGCCAGCAGCCGACAGCAGAATCAGCCCCAGCATTTT,CASSRQQNQPQHF
TRBV20-1,many,TRBD2,TRBJ2-1,TGCAGTGCTAGAGAGGAGCGGGGGGGCACCTGGAATGAGCAGTTCTTC,CSAREERGGTWNEQFF
TRBV12-5,NA,TRBD2,TRBJ2-7,TGTGCTAGTGGTCCGCCTCTCGGGCGGGGGACCTACGAGCAGTACTTC,CASGPPLGRGTYEQYF
TRBV7-2,NA,NA,TRBJ2-1,TGTGCCAGCAGCTTAATATGGACCGGACACAATGAGCAGTCCTTC,CASSLIWTGHNEQSF
TRBV5-1,many,NA,TRBJ1-2,TGCGCCAGCAGCTTGGCATTTTCACTGGTTTCCCTGAAGAGATATGGCTACACCTTC,CASSLAFSLVSLKRYGYTF
TRBV6-6,NA,NA,TRBJ2-2,TGTGCCAGCAGTCTCCCGGCCAACCCCGGGGAGCTGTTTTTT,CASSLPANPGELFF
TRBV12-3/TRBV12-4,many,TRBD1,TRBJ2-1,TGTGCCAGCAGTCGACAGGGCCTTGTGAATGAGCAGTTCTTC,CASSRQGLVNEQFF
TRBV20-1,many,NA,TRBJ1-5,TGCAGTGCTAGAGAGAGTTTCGGGGGCGCGGGGCAGCCCCAGCATTTT,CSARESFGGAGQPQHF
TRBV29-1,many,TRBD1,TRBJ2-3,TGCAGCGCTCGACAGGGTAATACAGATACGCAGTATTTT,CSARQGNTDTQYF
TRBV6-5,NA,NA,TRBJ1-5,TGTGCCAGCAGCACCGACGGAGCGTCCAATCAGCCCCAGCATTTT,CASSTDGASNQPQHF
TRBV3-1,many,NA,TRBJ1-1,TGTGCCAGCCCCAGGCGGGATAGGGCATCCCGAACTGCTGAAGCTTTCTTT,CASPRRDRASRTAEAFF
TRBV9,many,TRBD1,TRBJ1-2,TGTGCCAGCAGCGTAAGCAGTCAGGGGGGACCCTATCGCTACACCTTC,CASSVSSQGGPYRYTF
TRBV19,few,NA,TRBJ2-2,TGTGCCAGTTTAACCTACGGATCCGCCAGCACCGGGGAGCTGTTTTTT,CASLTYGSASTGELFF
TRBV5-1,many,TRBD2,TRBJ2-5,TGCGCCAGCAGCTCCGGGCGGGCAGCGGCGGGGGGATACCAAGAGACCCAGTACTTC,CASSSGRAAAGGYQETQYF
TRBV20-1,NA,NA,TRBJ1-5,TGCAGTGCTAGTTCGGGGGCGGGTGGCAATCAGCCCCAGCATTTT,CSASSGAGGNQPQHF
TRBV4-3,many,TRBD1,TRBJ1-1,TGCGCCAGCAGCCAAGGCTTCGGGACAGGGGCCGGGAACACTGAAGCTTTCTTT,CASSQGFGTGAGNTEAFF
TRBV4-1,few,NA,TRBJ1-2,TGCGCCAGCAGCTCAGAGACAGACAGTCCGTCCTATGGCTACACCTTC,CASSSETDSPSYGYTF
TRBV7-9,many,NA,TRBJ1-3,TGTGCCAGCAGAGAGACAGCCTCTGGAAACACCATATATTTT,CASRETASGNTIYF
TRBV7-2,many,TRBD1,TRBJ1-5,TGTGCCAGCAGCCTTGACAGGGGAAGAAATCAGCCCCAGCATTTT,CASSLDRGRNQPQHF
TRBV7-7,many,TRBD1,TRBJ1-5,TGTGCCAGCAGCCCCAGCGGGGGACAGGGTATAGATCAGCCCCAGCATTTT,CASSPSGGQGIDQPQHF
TRBV5-6,many,NA,TRBJ2-5,TGTGCCAGCAGACAGCACAGTCAAGAGACCCAGTACTTC,CASRQHSQETQYF
TRBV27,NA,NA,TRBJ2-5,TGTGCCAGCAGTTTATGGGGAGGAGTAGGTACAGAGACCCAGTACTTC,CASSLWGGVGTETQYF
TRBV9,many,TRBD1,TRBJ2-2,TGTGCCAGCAGCGTAAAGGCCAGACAGGGTCCGGTCACCGGGGAGCTGTTTTTT,CASSVKARQGPVTGELFF
TRBV9,many,TRBD1,TRBJ2-1,TGTGCCAGCAGCGTTGGGGGACAGAGACTATTCAATGAGCAGTTCTTC,CASSVGGQRLFNEQFF
TRBV15,few,NA,TRBJ2-5,TGTGCCACCAGCCGCGAGGGGTTTGGGACCCAGTACTTC,CATSREGFGTQYF
TRBV12-3/TRBV12-4,many,NA,TRBJ2-4,TGTGCCAGCAGTTTAAAGAAAAACATTCAGTACTTC,CASSLKKNIQYF
TRBV9,many,TRBD1,TRBJ2-7,TGTGCCAGCAGCGCTGGACAGGGGGCGAGAGAGCAGTACTTC,CASSAGQGAREQYF
TRBV20-1,NA,TRBD1,TRBJ1-5,TGCAGTGCTAGAGCTCCGGGACAGGGTCACAATCAGCCCCAGCATTTT,CSARAPGQGHNQPQHF
TRBV20-1,many,NA,TRBJ1-1,TGCAGTGGGAGGACCAGGGACACTGAAGCTTTCTTT,CSGRTRDTEAFF
TRBV4-3,many,TRBD1,TRBJ1-1,TGCGCCAGCAGCATCAGGACAGGGCGGGACACTGAAGCTTTCTTT,CASSIRTGRDTEAFF
TRBV12-3/TRBV12-4,many,NA,TRBJ1-4,TGTGCCAGCAGTTTTAACAAGGTCCGGGAAAAACTGTTTTTT,CASSFNKVREKLFF
TRBV28,many,NA,TRBJ1-4,TGTGCCAGCAGTTTGTCAGCGGCAAAACTGTTTTTT,CASSLSAAKLFF
TRBV5-1,many,TRBD2,TRBJ2-3,TGCGCCAGCACCGAGACTAGCGGGGTGACAGATACGCAGTATTTT,CASTETSGVTDTQYF
TRBV7-8,many,NA,TRBJ2-3,TGTGCCAGCAGCTTACGGGTCCCCACAGATACGCAGTATTTT,CASSLRVPTDTQYF
TRBV5-4,many,NA,TRBJ2-7,TGTGCCAGCAGCTTGGGGTCAAACTCCTACGAGCAGTACTTC,CASSLGSNSYEQYF
TRBV13,NA,TRBD1,TRBJ2-2,TGTGCCAGCAGTTACCTTACCGGGACAGGGGGCGGAAACACCGGGGAGCTGTTTTTT,CASSYLTGTGGGNTGELFF
TRBV9,few,TRBD1,TRBJ2-1,TGTGCCAGCAGCGTAGCAGGGGTGGGACAGGGGTACAATGAGCAGTTCTTC,CASSVAGVGQGYNEQFF
TRBV20-1,many,NA,TRBJ2-3,TGCAGTGCTGGCCCGACTCTGGCAGATACGCAGTATTTT,CSAGPTLADTQYF